This paragraph covers one T cell receptor (beta chain) sequence. Its antigen remains unknown. Germline CDR1 SGHDT, CDR2 YYEEEE. The CDR3 length is 12 residues. V was pared by 0 bases and J by 12 bases, with 12 bases between. These data are taken from a study of somatic mutations in cytotoxic T cells in rheumatoid arthritis. Across the whole study: Flow sorting yielded some V beta antibody-stained T-cell populations at nearly 100% purity, among them V beta1+ cells sequenced for TCRB.

Only in-frame clones appear in the TCRdb table, and some are missing; sequencing was by immunoSEQ multiplex PCR. This sample carries under 20,000 clones, roughly 80% of them seen once, and the ten largest clones take roughly 4.5%. Whole-study results and caveats: Age-matched healthy controls and rheumatoid arthritis patients had CD8+ T-cell clonality that did not differ significantly. Among patients with rheumatoid arthritis, but not healthy controls, CD8+ clonality increased with age.

The chain joins TRBV5-6 to TRBJ1-2; D gene unclear. The sample taken for sequencing was CD8+ T cells sorted from blood. The sequence was obtained from an adult with rheumatoid arthritis. Written as DNA, the CDR3 is TGTGCCAGCAGCTTGGGACCAGGTCCAGACACCTTC. Translation gives CASSLGPGPDTF.